The clone carrying this T cell receptor beta chain was detected only a few times. Its antigen is not identified. CDR3 length: 14 amino acids. The V gene's germline CDR1 is DFQATT and CDR2 SNEGSKA (reference sequence). The V and J ends lost 0 bases and 1 base respectively, with 9 bases between them. This record belongs to a study of T-cell memory formation after mild COVID-19. Study-level information: TCR clusters mostly belonged to single donors. General observations from the study: The CD4+ clones that contracted clustered mainly within CM and EM, and the CD8+ clones concentrated in EMRA. The pre-infection memory compartment contained some responding clones, suggesting cross-reactive memory joined.

A single record per CDR3 protein comes from TCRdb applying MiXCR to the 5' RACE reads. The sample consists of about 340,000 distinct CDR3 sequences, more than 15% of them appearing once. The sample comprised PBMCs or a T cell subset sorted from them (not recorded which). The rearrangement uses TRBV20-1 and TRBJ1-1; D gene ambiguous. This clonotype was obtained from a young man who had mild COVID-19 (a few samples of this study predate the infection). Cell type and time point are not known. CDR3 residues: CSARDLHGNTEAFF. The CDR3, as DNA: TGCAGTGCTAGAGATCTCCACGGGAACACTGAAGCTTTCTTT.